This is a list of T cell receptor beta chains from one sample in a study of cytomegalovirus exposure and HLA in healthy donors. Sequencing was performed with immunoSEQ multiplex PCR; in TCRdb, only in-frame clones are kept and a portion is missing. The sample consists of around 150,000 clones, about 87% of them appearing once. The specimen sequenced was PBMCs. All receptors derive from a woman between 25 and 40 years old in good health and CMV-seronegative. Both conserved end residues are part of each CDR3. The D gene is left open where the match is weak. The size field is filled for only some rows; it gives once, few, many or a size class.

d_call | j_call | clone_size | v_call | cdr3_nt | cdr3_aa
TRBD2 | TRBJ2-3 | NA | TRBV29-1 | TGCAGCGTTGTTAGCGGGAGGATAGATACGCAGTATTTT | CSVVSGRIDTQYF
NA | TRBJ1-5 | NA | TRBV6-1 | TGTGCCAGCACCCCGTGGGGGGATAGCAATCAGCCCCAGCATTTT | CASTPWGDSNQPQHF
NA | TRBJ2-1 | NA | TRBV29-1 | TGCAGCTTAGGACTGCTGAGCTCCTACAATGAGCAGTTCTTC | CSLGLLSSYNEQFF
TRBD1 | TRBJ2-1 | NA | TRBV11-3 | TGTGCCAGCAGCCCTAGTGGGACAGTAGACAATGAGCAGTTCTTC | CASSPSGTVDNEQFF
NA | TRBJ2-1 | NA | TRBV19 | TGTGCCAGTAGTAAGGGGACACCGTACAATGAGCAGTTCTTC | CASSKGTPYNEQFF
NA | TRBJ2-5 | NA | TRBV7-9 | TGTGCCAGCAGCTTAGTATTGGAGACCCAGTACTTC | CASSLVLETQYF
NA | TRBJ1-2 | NA | TRBV5-4 | TGTGCCAGCAGCGTCGACGGGAACTATGGCTACACCTTC | CASSVDGNYGYTF
NA | TRBJ2-1 | NA | TRBV21-1 | TGTGCCAGCAGGATTAGCGGGAACTACAATGAGCAGTTCTTC | CASRISGNYNEQFF
NA | TRBJ2-1 | NA | TRBV6-4 | TGTGCCAGCAGTGAAAGACCTCAGGGGGGTGAGCAGTTCTTC | CASSERPQGGEQFF
NA | TRBJ2-1 | few | TRBV7-2 | TGTGCCAGCAGCCCATGGGGCGCTCGTGAGCAGTTCTTC | CASSPWGAREQFF
TRBD1 | TRBJ1-2 | NA | TRBV5-4 | TGTGCCAGCAGCTTGCCGGGACAGGGGACTTATGGCTACACCTTC | CASSLPGQGTYGYTF
NA | TRBJ1-1 | NA | TRBV9 | TGTGCCAGCAGCACCGGACAGCAGGGAACTGAAGCTTTCTTT | CASSTGQQGTEAFF
TRBD2 | TRBJ2-2 | NA | TRBV6-8 | TGTGCCAGCAGTAAGGGGCAGCGGGAGCCCGGGGAGCTGTTTTTT | CASSKGQREPGELFF
TRBD2 | TRBJ2-1 | NA | TRBV11-2 | TGTGCCAGCAGCTTAACGGGAGGGCCAGGGTCTGAGCAGTTCTTC | CASSLTGGPGSEQFF
TRBD1 | TRBJ1-2 | NA | TRBV6-6 | TGTGCCAGCAGTCCCACCTCCCAGACAGGGGGCGTTGGCTACACCTTC | CASSPTSQTGGVGYTF
NA | TRBJ1-2 | few | TRBV13 | TGTGCCAGCAGCTTGGGACAAAACTATGGCTACACCTTC | CASSLGQNYGYTF
NA | TRBJ2-3 | NA | TRBV6-5 | TGTGCCAGCAGTTACACACCTAGCACAGATACGCAGTATTTT | CASSYTPSTDTQYF
NA | TRBJ2-7 | NA | TRBV30 | TGTGCCTGGAGTGAGAGCTCCTACGAGCAGTACTTC | CAWSESSYEQYF
NA | TRBJ1-6 | NA | TRBV6-5 | TGTGCCAGCAGTGATGTGGCGAGGTCACCCCTCCACTTT | CASSDVARSPLHF
TRBD2 | TRBJ2-1 | once | TRBV5-1 | TGCGCCAGCAGCTTGGGTCTAGCGGGGGCGAGTGAGCAGTTCTTC | CASSLGLAGASEQFF
TRBD1 | TRBJ2-5 | NA | TRBV27 | TGTGCCAGCAGTTTATATTTGGGAGGGACAGGGGAAGAGACCCAGTACTTC | CASSLYLGGTGEETQYF
NA | TRBJ2-5 | once | TRBV4-2 | TGTGCCAGCAGCCCGAGGACCGACCCAGCTTCAGGGGCCCAGTACTTC | CASSPRTDPASGAQYF
NA | TRBJ1-4 | NA | TRBV9 | TGTGCCAGCAGCCCGGGAGCTGGGGAAAAACTGTTTTTT | CASSPGAGEKLFF
TRBD2 | TRBJ2-3 | NA | TRBV27 | TGTGCCAGCAGTTTGGGGAGGACTAGCGGGGGTTGGGTGACAGATACGCAGTATTTT | CASSLGRTSGGWVTDTQYF
NA | TRBJ2-1 | NA | TRBV9 | TGTGCCAGCAGCCTCCGGGGTCTGTCCTACAATGAGCAGTTCTTC | CASSLRGLSYNEQFF
NA | TRBJ2-1 | NA | TRBV6-4 | TGTGCCAGCAGTTTGGAGGGCGGTTCCGGGCACACCTACAATGAGCAGTTCTTC | CASSLEGGSGHTYNEQFF
TRBD1 | TRBJ2-3 | NA | TRBV5-4 | TGTGCCAGCAGCATAGACAGGGTGACAGATACGCAGTATTTT | CASSIDRVTDTQYF
NA | TRBJ1-6 | NA | TRBV27 | TGTGCCAGCAGAAGAGGGGGTCCCCTCCACTTT | CASRRGGPLHF
NA | TRBJ2-5 | NA | TRBV9 | TGTGCCAGCAGCGACACCGGGACTCCGGATGGGACCCAGTACTTC | CASSDTGTPDGTQYF
TRBD2 | TRBJ2-2 | NA | TRBV28 | TGTGCCAGCAGCGGGACTAGCGGCACCGGGGAGCTGTTTTTT | CASSGTSGTGELFF
NA | TRBJ1-2 | NA | TRBV7-9 | TGTGCCAGCAGCTTAGTTTCCCCTTTTAACTATGGCTACACCTTC | CASSLVSPFNYGYTF
TRBD2 | TRBJ2-5 | once | TRBV14 | TGTGCCAGCAGTCCATCCCTGACTAGCGGGAGCTCGGTGACCCAGTACTTC | CASSPSLTSGSSVTQYF
TRBD2 | TRBJ2-1 | NA | TRBV28 | TGTGCCAGCAGTTCCCCCGGACTAGCGGGAAACAATGAGCAGTTCTTC | CASSSPGLAGNNEQFF
TRBD1 | TRBJ1-2 | NA | TRBV15 | TGTGCCACCAGCAGAGATCTGGGGACAGGGGTTATATATGGAGGTGGCTACACCTTC | CATSRDLGTGVIYGGGYTF
NA | TRBJ1-1 | NA | TRBV27 | TGTGCCAGCAGTTTAGCCCAGGGGCAAGCTTTCTTT | CASSLAQGQAFF
NA | TRBJ1-1 | NA | TRBV7-9 | TGTGCCAGCAGCTCCATACTTGCCCCAGCTTTCTTT | CASSSILAPAFF
NA | TRBJ1-2 | NA | TRBV5-6 | TGTGCCAGCAGCCCGGTCGACAGCTATGGCTACACCTTC | CASSPVDSYGYTF
NA | TRBJ2-3 | NA | TRBV28 | TGTGCCAGCAGTACCCTGGGGAGAGCGGATACGCAGTATTTT | CASSTLGRADTQYF
TRBD2 | TRBJ2-4 | NA | TRBV2 | TGTGCCAGCGCGGGACTACTAGCCAAAAACATTCAGTACTTC | CASAGLLAKNIQYF
NA | TRBJ1-1 | once | TRBV7-8 | TGTGCCAGCAACTGGGGGGGGAACACTGAAGCTTTCTTT | CASNWGGNTEAFF
NA | TRBJ1-1 | NA | TRBV5-1 | TGCGCCAGCAGACCTGGAGGGTACACTGAAGCTTTCTTT | CASRPGGYTEAFF
NA | TRBJ2-1 | NA | TRBV2 | TGTGCCAGCAGTGAACATGGAAGTACGGCGGACAATGAGCAGTTCTTC | CASSEHGSTADNEQFF
TRBD1 | TRBJ1-1 | NA | TRBV5-4 | TGTGCCAGCAGCCTTGGACAGGGGGCTCCCTTCAACACTGAAGCTTTCTTT | CASSLGQGAPFNTEAFF
TRBD2 | TRBJ2-7 | NA | TRBV7-9 | TGTGCCAGCAGCCCCGGACTAGCGGTTACCTACGAGCAGTACTTC | CASSPGLAVTYEQYF
NA | TRBJ1-5 | NA | TRBV21-1 | TGTGCCAGCAGTCTAGGGAGGATCGAGCAGCCCCAGCATTTT | CASSLGRIEQPQHF
NA | TRBJ2-7 | once | TRBV7-9 | TGTGCCAGCAGCTTATCAGTCGGTTACTACGAGCAGTACTTC | CASSLSVGYYEQYF
TRBD2 | TRBJ2-7 | NA | TRBV10-3 | TGTGCCATCAGTGACCCTAGCGGGGGCTCGGTCGAGCAGTACTTC | CAISDPSGGSVEQYF
NA | TRBJ2-1 | NA | TRBV27 | TGTGCCAGCAGACCCACAGGGAGGGGAGTCGTTGAGCAGTTCTTC | CASRPTGRGVVEQFF
NA | TRBJ2-5 | once | TRBV19 | TGTGCCAGTAGTATCGGGATGCCGTTGGAGACCCAGTACTTC | CASSIGMPLETQYF